A selection of T cell receptor beta chains follows, all from one sample in a study of blood T cell repertoires in COVID-19. The table came from immunoSEQ multiplex PCR; TCRdb's copy has only in-frame clones and leaves some out. The sample consists of fewer than 300,000 clones, more than 85% of them appearing once. Sequences were obtained from peripheral blood. All receptors derive from a person aged 18 to 35 with COVID-19, enrolled during active disease. CDR3s include the opening cysteine and the closing phenylalanine or tryptophan. Fields, in order: clone size, V gene, J gene, D gene, CDR3 protein, CDR3 DNA. A D gene is named only where the DNA matches it firmly. Size values are once, few and many counts, or a class for expanded clones, and some rows have none.

clone_size: once
v_call: TRBV11-2
j_call: TRBJ2-7
d_call: TRBD2
cdr3_aa: CASSVRTSGSQYEQYF
cdr3_nt: TGTGCCAGCAGCGTCCGGACTAGCGGGAGTCAGTACGAGCAGTACTTC

clone_size: once
v_call: TRBV4-1
j_call: TRBJ2-1
d_call: TRBD2
cdr3_aa: CASSPSGGSGSNEQFF
cdr3_nt: TGCGCCAGCAGCCCCTCGGGGGGTAGCGGGAGTAATGAGCAGTTCTTC

clone_size: -
v_call: TRBV11-2
j_call: TRBJ1-2
d_call: -
cdr3_aa: CASSPGVSFSYGYTF
cdr3_nt: TGTGCCAGCAGCCCAGGGGTCTCTTTCTCTTATGGCTACACCTTC

clone_size: once
v_call: TRBV24-1
j_call: TRBJ2-3
d_call: -
cdr3_aa: CATSEPSQDTQYF
cdr3_nt: TGTGCCACCAGTGAGCCCTCCCAGGATACGCAGTATTTT

clone_size: -
v_call: TRBV24-1
j_call: TRBJ1-2
d_call: -
cdr3_aa: CATSSRDTDGYTF
cdr3_nt: TGTGCCACCAGTTCGAGGGACACCGATGGCTACACCTTC

clone_size: -
v_call: TRBV7-9
j_call: TRBJ2-3
d_call: TRBD2
cdr3_aa: CASSLAAGGPSDTQYF
cdr3_nt: TGTGCCAGCAGCTTAGCCGCGGGAGGGCCCTCAGATACGCAGTATTTT

clone_size: -
v_call: TRBV29-1
j_call: TRBJ2-7
d_call: TRBD2
cdr3_aa: CSVVAGNSYEQYF
cdr3_nt: TGCAGCGTTGTAGCGGGAAACTCCTACGAGCAGTACTTC

clone_size: -
v_call: TRBV7-2
j_call: TRBJ2-7
d_call: -
cdr3_aa: CASSLAADNEQYF
cdr3_nt: TGTGCCAGCAGCTTAGCGGCGGATAACGAGCAGTACTTC

clone_size: -
v_call: TRBV2
j_call: TRBJ2-1
d_call: TRBD2
cdr3_aa: CAGGGTSGTSVREQFF
cdr3_nt: TGTGCCGGGGGGGGCACCTCCGGGACTAGCGTGCGTGAGCAGTTCTTC

clone_size: -
v_call: TRBV28
j_call: TRBJ1-2
d_call: TRBD1
cdr3_aa: CASSLRGQGGYTF
cdr3_nt: TGTGCCAGCAGCCTCAGGGGACAGGGGGGCTACACCTTC

clone_size: -
v_call: TRBV7-9
j_call: TRBJ2-7
d_call: TRBD2
cdr3_aa: CANSSAGAYEQYF
cdr3_nt: TGTGCCAACAGCTCCGCGGGGGCCTACGAGCAGTACTTC

clone_size: -
v_call: TRBV2
j_call: TRBJ2-3
d_call: TRBD2
cdr3_aa: CASSGLATPTDTQYF
cdr3_nt: TGTGCCAGCAGCGGACTAGCGACGCCCACAGATACGCAGTATTTT